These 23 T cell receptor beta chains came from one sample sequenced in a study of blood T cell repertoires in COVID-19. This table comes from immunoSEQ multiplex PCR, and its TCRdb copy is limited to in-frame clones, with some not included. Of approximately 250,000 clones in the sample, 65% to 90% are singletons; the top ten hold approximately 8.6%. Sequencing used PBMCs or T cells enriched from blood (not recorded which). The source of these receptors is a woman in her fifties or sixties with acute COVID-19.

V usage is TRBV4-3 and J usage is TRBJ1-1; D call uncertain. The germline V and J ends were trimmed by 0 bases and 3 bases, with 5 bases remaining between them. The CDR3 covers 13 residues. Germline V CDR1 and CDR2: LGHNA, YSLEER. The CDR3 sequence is CASSQERDTEAFF. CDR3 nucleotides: TGCGCCAGCAGCCAAGAACGGGACACTGAAGCTTTCTTT.

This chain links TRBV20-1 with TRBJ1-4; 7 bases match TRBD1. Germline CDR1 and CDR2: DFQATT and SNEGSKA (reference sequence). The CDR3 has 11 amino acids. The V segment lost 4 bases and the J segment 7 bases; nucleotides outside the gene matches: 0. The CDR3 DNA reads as TGCAGTGCTACAGGGGGTGAAAAACTGTTTTTT. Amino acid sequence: CSATGGEKLFF.

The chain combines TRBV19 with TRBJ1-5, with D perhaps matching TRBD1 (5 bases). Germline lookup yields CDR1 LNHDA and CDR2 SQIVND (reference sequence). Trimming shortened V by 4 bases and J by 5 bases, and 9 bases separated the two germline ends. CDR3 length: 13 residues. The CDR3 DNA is TGTGCCAGTAGTAACAGGCTACATCAGCCCCAGCATTTT. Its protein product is CASSNRLHQPQHF.

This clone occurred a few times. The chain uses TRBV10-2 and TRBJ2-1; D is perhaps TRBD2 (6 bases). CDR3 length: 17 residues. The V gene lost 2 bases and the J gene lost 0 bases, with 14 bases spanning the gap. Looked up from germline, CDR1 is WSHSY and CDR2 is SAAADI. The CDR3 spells CASSENPDGSSYNEQFF. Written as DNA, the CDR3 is TGCGCCAGCAGTGAGAATCCGGACGGGAGCTCCTACAATGAGCAGTTCTTC.

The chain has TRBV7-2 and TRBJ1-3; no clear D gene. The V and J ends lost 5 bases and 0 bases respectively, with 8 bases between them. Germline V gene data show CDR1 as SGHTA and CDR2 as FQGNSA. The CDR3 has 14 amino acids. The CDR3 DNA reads TGTGCCAGCAGCCTCCCTACCTCTGGAAACACCATATATTTT. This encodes CASSLPTSGNTIYF.

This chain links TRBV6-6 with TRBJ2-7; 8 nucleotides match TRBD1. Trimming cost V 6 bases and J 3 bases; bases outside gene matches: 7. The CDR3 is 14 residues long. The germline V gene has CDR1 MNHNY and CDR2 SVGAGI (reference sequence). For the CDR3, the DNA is TGTGCCAGCAGCCCAGACACAGGGGGCTACGAGCAGTACTTC. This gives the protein CASSPDTGGYEQYF.

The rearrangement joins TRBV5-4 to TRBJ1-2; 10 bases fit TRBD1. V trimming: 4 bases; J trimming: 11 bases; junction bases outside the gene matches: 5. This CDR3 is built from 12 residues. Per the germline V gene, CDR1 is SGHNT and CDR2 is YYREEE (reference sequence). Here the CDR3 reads CASSPGTGEYTF. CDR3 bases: TGTGCCAGCAGCCCCGGGACAGGGGAATACACCTTC.

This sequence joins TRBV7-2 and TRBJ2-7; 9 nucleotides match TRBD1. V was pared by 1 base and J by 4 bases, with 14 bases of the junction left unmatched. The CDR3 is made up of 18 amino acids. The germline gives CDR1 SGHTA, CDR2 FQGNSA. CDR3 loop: CASSLDGLQTGGRYEQYF. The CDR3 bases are TGTGCCAGCAGCTTAGACGGACTACAGACAGGGGGGAGGTACGAGCAGTACTTC.

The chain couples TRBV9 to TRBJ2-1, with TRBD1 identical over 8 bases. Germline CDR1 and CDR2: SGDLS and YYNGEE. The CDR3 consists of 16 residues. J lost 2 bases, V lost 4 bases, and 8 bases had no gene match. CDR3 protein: CASSPSQGATYNEQFF. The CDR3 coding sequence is TGTGCCAGCAGCCCAAGCCAGGGGGCGACCTACAATGAGCAGTTCTTC.

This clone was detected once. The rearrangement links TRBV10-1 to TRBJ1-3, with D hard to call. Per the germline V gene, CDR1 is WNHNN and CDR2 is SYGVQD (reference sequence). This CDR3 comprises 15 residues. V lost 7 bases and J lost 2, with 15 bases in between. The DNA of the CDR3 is TGCGCCAGCACTCGGGAGTCTCGACCTGGAAACACCATATATTTT. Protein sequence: CASTRESRPGNTIYF.

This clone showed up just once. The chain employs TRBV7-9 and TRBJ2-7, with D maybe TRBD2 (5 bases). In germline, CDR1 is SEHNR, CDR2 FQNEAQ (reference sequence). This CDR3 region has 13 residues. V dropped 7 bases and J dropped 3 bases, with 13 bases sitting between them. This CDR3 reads CASTAGGDYEQYF. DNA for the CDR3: TGTGCCAGCACGGCAGGAGGAGACTACGAGCAGTACTTC.

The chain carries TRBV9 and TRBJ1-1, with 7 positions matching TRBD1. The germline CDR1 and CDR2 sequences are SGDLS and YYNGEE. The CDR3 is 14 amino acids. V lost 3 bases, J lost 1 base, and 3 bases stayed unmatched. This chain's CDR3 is CASSGQGSNTEAFF. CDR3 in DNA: TGTGCCAGCAGCGGACAGGGATCGAACACTGAAGCTTTCTTT.

In DNA, the CDR3 is TGTGCCAGCAGTTTATTCGCAGGGACTAATGAAAAACTGTTTTTT. Protein product: CASSLFAGTNEKLFF. The V and J genes are TRBV27 and TRBJ1-4; a possible D gene is TRBD1 (5 bases). Germline V lookup: CDR1 MNHEY, CDR2 SMNVEV (reference sequence). The CDR3 extends over 15 amino acids. V shed 1 base and J shed 2 bases, with 8 bases lying between them.

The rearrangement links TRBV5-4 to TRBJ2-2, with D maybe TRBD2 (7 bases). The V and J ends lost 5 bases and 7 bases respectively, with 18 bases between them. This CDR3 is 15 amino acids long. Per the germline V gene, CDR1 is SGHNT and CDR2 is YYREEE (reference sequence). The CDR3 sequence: CASSPGGPFGGELFF. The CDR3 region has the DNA TGTGCCAGCAGTCCGGGGGGCCCATTCGGCGGGGAGCTGTTTTTT.

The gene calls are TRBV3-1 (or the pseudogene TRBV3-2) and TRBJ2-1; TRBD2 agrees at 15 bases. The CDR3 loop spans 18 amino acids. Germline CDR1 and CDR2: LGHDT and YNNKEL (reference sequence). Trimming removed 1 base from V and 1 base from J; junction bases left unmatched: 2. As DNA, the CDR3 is TGTGCCAGCAGCCAAGGCGGACTAGCGGGGGGGTCCTACAATGAGCAGTTCTTC. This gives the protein CASSQGGLAGGSYNEQFF.

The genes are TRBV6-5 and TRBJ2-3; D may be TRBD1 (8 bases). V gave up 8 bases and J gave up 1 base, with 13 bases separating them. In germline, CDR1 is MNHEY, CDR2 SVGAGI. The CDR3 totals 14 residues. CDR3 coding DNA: TGTGCCAGCGGAACAGGGGGGGGCACAGATACGCAGTATTTT. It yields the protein CASGTGGGTDTQYF.

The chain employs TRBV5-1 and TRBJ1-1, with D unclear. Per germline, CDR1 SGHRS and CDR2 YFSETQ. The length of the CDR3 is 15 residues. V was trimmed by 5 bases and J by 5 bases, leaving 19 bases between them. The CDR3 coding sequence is TGCGCCAGCAGACGATCCGGGTCCTCGGGGACTGAAGCTTTCTTT. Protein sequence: CASRRSGSSGTEAFF. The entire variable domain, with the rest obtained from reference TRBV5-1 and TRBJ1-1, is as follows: KAGVTQTPRYLIKTRGQQVTLSCSPISGHRSVSWYQQTPGQGLQFLFEYFSETQRNKGNFPGRFSGRQFSNSRSEMNVSTLELGDSALYLCASRRSGSSGTEAFFGQGTRLTVV.

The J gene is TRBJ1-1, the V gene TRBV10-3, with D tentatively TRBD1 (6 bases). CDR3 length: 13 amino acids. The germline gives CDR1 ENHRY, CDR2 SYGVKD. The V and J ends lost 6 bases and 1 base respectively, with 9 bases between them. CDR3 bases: TGTGCCATCAGCTCGACAGGGAACACTGAAGCTTTCTTT. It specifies CAISSTGNTEAFF.

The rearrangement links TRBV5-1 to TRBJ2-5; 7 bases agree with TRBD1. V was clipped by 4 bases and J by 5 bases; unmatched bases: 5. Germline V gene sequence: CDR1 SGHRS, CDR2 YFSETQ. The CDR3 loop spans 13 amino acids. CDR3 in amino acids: CASSVTGDETQYF. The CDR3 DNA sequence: TGCGCCAGCAGCGTCACAGGGGACGAGACCCAGTACTTC.

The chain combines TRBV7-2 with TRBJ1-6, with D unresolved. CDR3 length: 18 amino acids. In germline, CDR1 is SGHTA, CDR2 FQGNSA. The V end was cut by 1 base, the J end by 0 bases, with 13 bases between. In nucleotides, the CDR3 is TGTGCCAGCAGCTTAGACGTTGCTGGGAGCTCCTATAATTCACCCCTCCACTTT. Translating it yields CASSLDVAGSSYNSPLHF.

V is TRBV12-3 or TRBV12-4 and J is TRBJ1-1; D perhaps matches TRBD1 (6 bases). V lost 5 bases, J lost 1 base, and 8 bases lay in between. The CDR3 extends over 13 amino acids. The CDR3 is CASSGTPNTEAFF. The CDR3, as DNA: TGTGCCAGCAGTGGGACACCGAACACTGAAGCTTTCTTT.

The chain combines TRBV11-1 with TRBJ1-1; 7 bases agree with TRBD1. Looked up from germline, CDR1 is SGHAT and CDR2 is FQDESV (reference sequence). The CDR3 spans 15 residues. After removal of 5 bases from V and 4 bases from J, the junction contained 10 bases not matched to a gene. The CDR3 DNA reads TGTGCCAGCAGCCCGACTGACAGGGTGGTCACTGAAGCTTTCTTT. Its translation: CASSPTDRVVTEAFF.

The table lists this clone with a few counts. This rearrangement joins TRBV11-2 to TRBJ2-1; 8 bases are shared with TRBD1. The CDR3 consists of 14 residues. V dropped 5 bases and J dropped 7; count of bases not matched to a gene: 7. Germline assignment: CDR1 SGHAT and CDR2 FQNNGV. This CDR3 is CASSPRGQGNEQFF. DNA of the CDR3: TGTGCCAGCAGCCCTAGAGGACAGGGTAATGAGCAGTTCTTC.